Each of the 6 T cell receptor beta chains below was sequenced from the same sample in a study of CXCR3-negative and CXCR3-positive naive CD8 T cells (dated by TCRdb to 2018 to 2020). What the authors observed across the whole study: Compared with CXCR3-negative naive cells, CXCR3-positive naive cells had TRB CDR3s with higher hydrophobicity (lower Kidera factor 4), lower energy, and higher strength and volume indices.

The antigens for these receptors are not known. The listed sequencing device is NextSeq 550. The Human TCR Profiling Kit (MiLaboratory) was used to make UMI-labeled 5' RACE TRB cDNA libraries. The reads were reprocessed in TCRdb, with one entry per CDR3 protein sequence and no accompanying DNA. The table held for this sample gives approximately 100,000 distinct CDR3 sequences. The ten largest clonotypes hold approximately 0.38% of the sample. Sequencing was performed on naive CXCR3+ CD8+ T cells from blood. Sample cell subset or site, as interpreted from the label and publication: CD45RO-CCR7+CD27+CD95- naive CD8+ T cells expressing CXCR3 (TNR3+). The receptors were gathered from a human donor in good health. Some clones in this sample may be carry-over from other donors' samples.

This chain joins TRBV27 and TRBJ2-1. The germline gives CDR1 MNHEY, CDR2 SMNVEV (reference sequence). CDR3 length: 13 amino acids. The CDR3 is CASSLKSYNEQFF.

The V call is TRBV29-1, the J call TRBJ2-1; TCRdb gives TRBD1 as the D gene, but with no DNA this cannot be confirmed. CDR1 SQVTM and CDR2 ANQGSEA come from the germline V gene. The CDR3 sequence is 14 residues long. The CDR3 reads CSVRLDRNSGEQFF.

The CDR3 protein is CASSEGPPSGFF. J is TRBJ1-1 and V is TRBV6-2 or TRBV6-3. This CDR3 contains 12 residues. CDR1 and CDR2 (germline): MNHEY, SVGEGT.

This chain connects TRBV28 to TRBJ2-7; TCRdb names TRBD1, which stays unverified in the absence of DNA. There are 14 residues in the CDR3. From germline, CDR1 is MDHEN and CDR2 SYDVKM. This chain's CDR3 is CASSLFPGVYEQYF.

V and J are TRBV27 and TRBJ2-7; TCRdb indicates TRBD2, and absent DNA this call remains unverified. The germline gives CDR1 MNHEY, CDR2 SMNVEV (reference sequence). CDR3 size: 13 residues. Here the CDR3 reads CASSFLGEEEQYF.

This rearrangement joins TRBV4-2 to TRBJ1-3; TCRdb's D call of TRBD1 is untestable without DNA. This CDR3 has 14 residues. Germline lookup yields CDR1 LGHNA and CDR2 YNFKEQ. Here the CDR3 reads CASSLTGSGNTIYF.